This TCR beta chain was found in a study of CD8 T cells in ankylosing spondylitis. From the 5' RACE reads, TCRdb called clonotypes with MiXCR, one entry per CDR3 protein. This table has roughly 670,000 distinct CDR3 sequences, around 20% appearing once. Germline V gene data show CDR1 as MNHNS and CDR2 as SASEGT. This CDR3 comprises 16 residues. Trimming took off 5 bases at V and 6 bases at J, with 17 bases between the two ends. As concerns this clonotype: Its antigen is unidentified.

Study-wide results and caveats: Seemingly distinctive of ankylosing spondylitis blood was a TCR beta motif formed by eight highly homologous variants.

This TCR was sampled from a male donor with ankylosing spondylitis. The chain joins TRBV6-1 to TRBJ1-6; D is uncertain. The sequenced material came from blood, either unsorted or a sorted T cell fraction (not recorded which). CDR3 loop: CASSSKQKWSNSPLHF. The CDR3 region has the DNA TGTGCCAGCAGTAGCAAACAGAAATGGAGTAATTCACCCCTCCACTTT.